These 31 T cell receptor beta chains originate from one sample sequenced in a study of CD4 and CD8 cells across lung adenocarcinoma regions. TCRdb re-derived calls from the PCR reads in MiXCR, one entry per CDR3 protein. The data show about 7,500 distinct CDR3 sequences, 53% seen once. Specimen: CD8+ T cells from the center of a lung tumor. The receptors shown here come from a male donor with lung adenocarcinoma. The CD4 and CD8 labels of this study may be unreliable.

The chain uses TRBV6-1 and TRBJ1-2; the match to TRBD1 covers 8 bases. The CDR3 has 14 residues. Germline V gives CDR1 MNHNS, CDR2 SASEGT. The V and J ends lost 6 bases and 7 bases, in that order; junction bases with no gene match: 10. The CDR3 region has the DNA TGTGCCAGCAGCTTGGCAAGGACAGGGTCTGGCTACACCTTC. Translation: CASSLARTGSGYTF.

This clonotype showed up many times. This chain joins TRBV7-2 and TRBJ2-7; 10 nucleotides align to TRBD1. V gave up 1 base and J gave up 2 bases; unmatched junction bases: 11. CDR1 SGHTA and CDR2 FQGNSA come from the germline V gene. The CDR3 is 18 residues long. The CDR3: CASSLGAPRDRGTYEQYF. The CDR3 region has the DNA TGTGCCAGCAGCTTAGGCGCCCCTCGGGACAGGGGAACCTACGAGCAGTACTTC. Filled out from reference TRBV7-2 and TRBJ2-7, the complete variable domain reads GAGVSQSPSNKVTEKGKDVELRCDPISGHTALYWYRQSLGQGLEFLIYFQGNSAPDKSGLPSDRFSAERTGGSVSTLTIQRTQQEDSAVYLCASSLGAPRDRGTYEQYFGPGTRLTVT.

The DNA of the CDR3 is TGCGCCAGCAGCCAAGACGGGTTGGGGGGGGTAAGGGGCTACACCTTC. Amino acids: CASSQDGLGGVRGYTF. The V call is TRBV4-1, the J call TRBJ1-2; tentative D call: TRBD1 (5 bases). The ends were cut back, 0 bases at V and 8 bases at J, with 19 bases in the middle. This CDR3 comprises 16 residues. Germline CDR1 reads MGHRA; CDR2 reads YSYEKL.

This clonotype was detected once. This chain connects TRBV4-2 to TRBJ2-1, with D unresolved. The DNA matches TRBJ2-5 better at its end, which makes the J call doubtful. This CDR3 comprises 14 residues. The germline gives CDR1 LGHNA, CDR2 YNFKEQ. The CDR3 loop reads CASSQVTHQETQYF. CDR3 coding DNA: TGTGCCAGCAGCCAAGTGACCCATCAAGAGACCCAGTACTTC.

In its sample, this clonotype was seen once. The rearrangement links TRBV10-3 to TRBJ1-1, with 7 bases fitting TRBD1. Losses at the gene ends were 3 bases for V and 0 bases for J; bases not matched to a gene: 10. The CDR3 totals 17 residues. Germline V CDR1 and CDR2: ENHRY, SYGVKD. The CDR3 coding sequence is TGTGCCATCAGTGACCTAATCGGTACAGGGGTGAACACTGAAGCTTTCTTT. Its protein is CAISDLIGTGVNTEAFF.

This chain links TRBV6-1 with TRBJ1-1; 7 bases agree with TRBD1. This CDR3 has 13 residues. After removal of 6 bases from V and 0 bases from J, the junction contained 1 base not matched to a gene. From germline, CDR1 is MNHNS and CDR2 SASEGT. The CDR3 region is CASRGQLNTEAFF. DNA for the CDR3: TGTGCCAGCAGGGGACAGCTGAACACTGAAGCTTTCTTT.

Only a few counts were recorded for this clonotype. CDR3 sequence (DNA): TGTGCCAGCAGCTTAGATAGGGCAGATTACAATGAGCAGTTCTTC. Translated, it gives CASSLDRADYNEQFF. The J gene is TRBJ2-1, the V gene TRBV11-2; D remains unclear. Germline CDR1 reads SGHAT; CDR2 reads FQNNGV. The CDR3 loop spans 15 amino acids. Trimming removed 0 bases from V and 4 bases from J, with 10 bases in between. Variable domain in full (rest from reference TRBV11-2 and TRBJ2-1): EAGVAQSPRYKIIEKRQSVAFWCNPISGHATLYWYQQILGQGPKLLIQFQNNGVVDDSQLPKDRFSAERLKGVDSTLKIQPAKLEDSAVYLCASSLDRADYNEQFFGPGTRLTVL.

The chain links TRBV10-1 to TRBJ2-3; D is undetermined. Germline assignment: CDR1 WNHNN and CDR2 SYGVQD (reference sequence). The CDR3 runs to 13 residues. V lost 5 bases and J 2 bases, leaving 8 bases between the germline ends. The CDR3 bases are TGCGCCAGCAGTAAGGACCTCACAGATACGCAGTATTTT. It specifies CASSKDLTDTQYF.

This clonotype came up many times. A read error may be the cause here, since a much bigger clone is one base away. The chain couples TRBV6-1 to TRBJ2-1; a possible D gene is TRBD2 (6 bases). V was pared by 4 bases and J by 13 bases, with 20 bases between. The CDR3 contains 14 residues. Germline assignment: CDR1 MNHNS and CDR2 SASEGT. The DNA for the CDR3 is TGTGCCAGCAGTGTTACGCGGGGTTATGAGACCCAGTTCTTC. Protein product: CASSVTRGYETQFF.

The DNA of the CDR3 is TGCGCCAGGGGGGGCGTCTCCTACAATGAGCAGTTCTTC. It specifies CARGGVSYNEQFF. J is TRBJ2-1 and V is TRBV10-2; tentatively, D is TRBD1 or TRBD2 (6 bases each). The V and J ends lost 9 bases and 0 bases respectively, with 9 bases between them. The V gene's germline CDR1 is WSHSY and CDR2 SAAADI. This CDR3 has 13 amino acids.

This clonotype appeared many times. The chain is built from TRBV10-3 and TRBJ1-1; 7 bases are shared with TRBD1. The CDR3 totals 13 residues. V shed 9 bases and J 1 base; nucleotides not matched to a gene: 5. The germline gives CDR1 ENHRY, CDR2 SYGVKD. CDR3 nucleotides: TGTGCCATACTGGGACAGCCGAACACTGAAGCTTTCTTT. It translates to CAILGQPNTEAFF.

This chain connects TRBV6-1 to TRBJ2-1, with 10 positions matching TRBD1. Germline CDR1 is MNHNS and CDR2 is SASEGT. CDR3 length equals 16 residues. Trimming at V came to 2 bases and at J to 4 bases, leaving 5 bases not matched to a gene. In DNA, the CDR3 is TGTGCCAGCAGTGAACCCCCGGGACAGGGGTACAATGAGCAGTTCTTC. This translates into CASSEPPGQGYNEQFF.

The chain couples TRBV12-5 to TRBJ2-1; 7 bases are shared with TRBD1. With the DNA end fitting TRBJ2-5 better, the J assignment may be wrong. The CDR3 consists of 12 residues. Germline V lookup: CDR1 LGHNT, CDR2 FRNRAP. The CDR3 region is CASGQQGKTQYF. The CDR3 DNA is TGTGCTAGTGGTCAACAGGGGAAGACCCAGTACTTC.

The chain recombines TRBV27 with TRBJ2-3, with 7 bases fitting TRBD2. Trimming cost V 5 bases and J 1 base; bases outside gene matches: 3. Germline CDR1 is MNHEY and CDR2 is SMNVEV (reference sequence). This CDR3 has 14 residues. CDR3 DNA sequence: TGTGCCAGCAGTCCCCTAGCGGGCACAGATACGCAGTATTTT. As protein: CASSPLAGTDTQYF.

The chain recombines TRBV7-2 with TRBJ1-1; 7 positions agree with TRBD1. Trimming removed 3 bases from V and 11 bases from J; junction bases left unmatched: 12. This CDR3 is built from 14 residues. The germline V gene has CDR1 SGHTA and CDR2 FQGNSA. The CDR3 DNA reads as TGTGCCAGCAGCTTGCCAGAACACAGGGGTCGCGCTTTCTTT. Translating it yields CASSLPEHRGRAFF.

V is TRBV15 and J is TRBJ2-3, with 8 bases that match TRBD2. V lost 0 bases to trimming and J lost 2 bases; unmatched junction nucleotides: 4. In germline, CDR1 is LNHNV, CDR2 YYDKDF (reference sequence). There are 16 residues in the CDR3. This CDR3 is CATSRELAANTDTQYF. The CDR3 nucleotides read TGTGCCACCAGCAGAGAACTAGCGGCCAACACAGATACGCAGTATTTT.

This clonotype was counted many times. V usage is TRBV6-1 and J usage is TRBJ1-4; no clear D. The ends were cut back, 7 bases at V and 8 bases at J, with 14 bases in the middle. Per the germline V gene, CDR1 is MNHNS and CDR2 is SASEGT. The CDR3 is 13 amino acids. CDR3 nucleotides: TGTGCCAGCAATAAATGGAACGGGGAAAAACTGTTTTTT. Protein: CASNKWNGEKLFF.

This clonotype showed up just a few times. The rearrangement joins TRBV6-1 to TRBJ2-1; no definite D call. There are 14 residues in the CDR3. Germline CDR1 MNHNS, CDR2 SASEGT. V gave up 1 base and J gave up 6 bases, with 10 bases separating them. CDR3 DNA: TGTGCCAGCAGTGAAGTACGCCCGCCCAATGAGCAGTTCTTC. Protein: CASSEVRPPNEQFF.

The table lists this clonotype with many counts. No conserved phenylalanine or tryptophan is present at the end of the CDR3, so a read error is the likely explanation. The limits of the CDR3 on the DNA are not certain, so only TCRdb's listed CDR3 is given. The genes are TRBV22-1 and TRBJ2-1. TRBV22-1 is designated a pseudogene. The CDR3 region is 11 residues in length, termini included. CDR3 protein: CPASALPSPAA.

This clonotype was seen a few times. The rearrangement links TRBV6-1 to TRBJ2-2; D unresolved. This CDR3 has 14 residues. The germline CDR1 and CDR2 sequences are MNHNS and SASEGT. V was cut by 1 base and J by 4 bases, with 7 bases left in between. The CDR3 here is CASSEGLATGELFF. The CDR3 region has the DNA TGTGCCAGCAGTGAAGGGCTGGCCACCGGGGAGCTGTTTTTT.

This clonotype was counted at least ten times. V gene TRBV10-1 combines with J gene TRBJ1-1; TRBD1 agrees at 8 bases. V shed 9 bases and J 3 bases; nucleotides not matched to a gene: 15. The CDR3 consists of 16 residues. CDR1 WNHNN and CDR2 SYGVQD come from the germline V gene (reference sequence). CDR3 coding DNA: TGCGCCAGTTACCGGGACAGGAGGCCTTCAGACACTGAAGCTTTCTTT. Translation: CASYRDRRPSDTEAFF.

J is TRBJ2-1 and V is TRBV7-2, with a possible D match to TRBD1 (7 bases). CDR1 SGHTA and CDR2 FQGNSA come from the germline V gene. CDR3 length: 15 amino acids. Trimming cost V 5 bases and J 10 bases, with 21 bases left between them. DNA of the CDR3: TGTGCCAGCAGCCAGGTGGGGGGACAGCTTTACGAGCAGTTCTTC. Translated, it gives CASSQVGGQLYEQFF.

The chain combines TRBV6-5 with TRBJ2-2, with unresolved D. V lost 0 bases, J lost 4 bases, and 6 bases lay in between. The CDR3 runs to 14 residues. CDR1 and CDR2 from the germline V gene are MNHEY and SVGAGI. This CDR3 is CASSYSRPTGELFF. CDR3 DNA: TGTGCCAGCAGTTACTCGAGGCCCACCGGGGAGCTGTTTTTT.

The chain uses TRBV10-2 and TRBJ2-5, with TRBD1 matching over 9 bases. The DNA end favors TRBJ2-7, so the J call may be wrong. The CDR3 is made up of 14 amino acids. Germline lookup yields CDR1 WSHSY and CDR2 SAAADI. The CDR3 loop is CASSGKGQGYEQYF. CDR3 coding DNA: TGCGCCAGCAGTGGTAAGGGACAGGGATACGAGCAGTACTTC.

In its sample, this clonotype was seen many times. The CDR3 loop is CASRADSSTDTQYF. As DNA, the CDR3 is TGTGCCAGCAGGGCCGACAGTAGCACAGATACGCAGTATTTT. The chain joins TRBV6-5 to TRBJ2-3, with D possibly TRBD1 on 5 matching bases. Trimming took 6 bases from V and 0 from J, leaving 10 bases between them. Germline V CDR1 and CDR2: MNHEY, SVGAGI. CDR3 length: 14 amino acids.

The chain joins TRBV14 to TRBJ2-5, with 9 bases aligning to TRBD2. J lost 4 bases, V lost 4 bases, and 4 bases had no gene match. Germline values: CDR1 SGHDN, CDR2 FVKESK. CDR3 length: 14 residues. This chain's CDR3 is CASSPGTSRETQYF. CDR3 DNA: TGTGCCAGCAGCCCTGGGACTAGCAGAGAGACCCAGTACTTC.

The table lists this clonotype with many counts. The J gene is TRBJ2-1, the V gene TRBV6-5; D gene uncertain. There are 13 residues in the CDR3. Trimming left V 0 bases short and J 8 bases short, with 8 bases between. The germline gives CDR1 MNHEY, CDR2 SVGAGI. The CDR3 sequence: CASSYSMGYEQFF. The CDR3 coding sequence is TGTGCCAGCAGTTACTCAATGGGCTATGAGCAGTTCTTC.

CDR3 loop: CASSSPLVVNEQFF. CDR3 sequence (DNA): TGTGCCAGCAGCTCCCCGTTGGTAGTTAATGAGCAGTTCTTC. The rearrangement uses TRBV7-8 and TRBJ2-1, with D unclear. The germline V and J ends were trimmed by 4 bases and 7 bases, with 14 bases remaining between them. Germline CDR1 reads SGHVS; CDR2 reads FQNEAQ. This CDR3 has 14 residues. Full variable domain (rest looked up from reference TRBV7-8 and TRBJ2-1): GAGVSQSPRYKVAKRGQDVALRCDPISGHVSLFWYQQALGQGPEFLTYFQNEAQLDKSGLPSDRFFAERPEGSVSTLKIQRTQQEDSAVYLCASSSPLVVNEQFFGPGTRLTVL.

The chain combines TRBV6-1 with TRBJ2-5; 7 positions agree with TRBD1. The DNA end favors TRBJ2-7, so the J call may be wrong. Germline values: CDR1 MNHNS, CDR2 SASEGT. The CDR3 contains 15 residues. CDR3 DNA sequence: TGTGCCAGCAGCCGGGCCCAGGGGGTGTTCTACGAGCAGTACTTC. Its translation is CASSRAQGVFYEQYF.

The rearrangement joins TRBV5-1 to TRBJ1-1; the D gene is possibly TRBD1 (6 bases). Trimming took 1 base from V and 1 from J, leaving 8 bases between them. The CDR3 loop spans 14 amino acids. CDR1 is SGHRS, CDR2 YFSETQ, per germline. The CDR3 region has the DNA TGCGCCAGCAGCTTGACGACAGGGAACACTGAAGCTTTCTTT. Translating gives CASSLTTGNTEAFF.

The chain links TRBV3-1 to TRBJ2-2, with a tentative D call TRBD1 (5 bases). CDR3 length: 13 residues. The germline V gene has CDR1 LGHDT and CDR2 YNNKEL (reference sequence). Trimming took 4 bases from V and 7 from J, leaving 10 bases between them. CDR3 nucleotides: TGTGCCAGCAGCCTCTTAGACAGCGGGGAGCTGTTTTTT. It yields the protein CASSLLDSGELFF.